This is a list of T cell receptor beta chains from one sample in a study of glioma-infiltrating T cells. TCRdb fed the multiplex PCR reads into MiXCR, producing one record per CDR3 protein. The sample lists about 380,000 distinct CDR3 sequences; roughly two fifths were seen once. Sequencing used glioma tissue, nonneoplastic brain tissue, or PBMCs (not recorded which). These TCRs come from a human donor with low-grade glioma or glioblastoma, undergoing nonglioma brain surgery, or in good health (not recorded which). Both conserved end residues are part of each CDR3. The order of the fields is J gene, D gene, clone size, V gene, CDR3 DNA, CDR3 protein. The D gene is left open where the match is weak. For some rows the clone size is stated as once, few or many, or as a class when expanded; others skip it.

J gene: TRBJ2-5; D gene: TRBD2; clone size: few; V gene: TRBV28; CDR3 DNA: TGTGCCAGCAGTGCTCCGACTAGCGGGATCCAAGAGACCCAGTACTTC; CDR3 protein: CASSAPTSGIQETQYF
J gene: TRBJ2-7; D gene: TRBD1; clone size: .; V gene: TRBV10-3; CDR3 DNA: TGTGCCATCAATGGGGACAGTTCCTACGAGCAGTACTTC; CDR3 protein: CAINGDSSYEQYF
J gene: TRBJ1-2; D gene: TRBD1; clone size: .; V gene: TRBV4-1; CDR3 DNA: TGCGCCAGCAGCCAGGCGGGACAGGGGCTCTACAACTATGGCTACACCTTC; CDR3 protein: CASSQAGQGLYNYGYTF
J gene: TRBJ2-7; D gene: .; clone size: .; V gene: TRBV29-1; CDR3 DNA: TGCAGCGTGGGGACAAGGCATAGGGTCGAGCAGTACTTC; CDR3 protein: CSVGTRHRVEQYF
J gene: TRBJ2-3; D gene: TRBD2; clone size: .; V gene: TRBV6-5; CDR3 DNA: TGTGCCAGCAGCCAGGCTAGCGGGAGGCCCTCCGATACGCAGTATTTT; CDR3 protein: CASSQASGRPSDTQYF
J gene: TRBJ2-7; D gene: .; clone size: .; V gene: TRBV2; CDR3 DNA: TGTGCCAGCAGTAGTGGCGCCGGCTCCGAGCAGTACTTC; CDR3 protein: CASSSGAGSEQYF
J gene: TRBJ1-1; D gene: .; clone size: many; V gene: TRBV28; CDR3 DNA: TGTGCCAGCCTACAGGCGGAATTCTACACTGAAGCTTTCTTT; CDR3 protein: CASLQAEFYTEAFF
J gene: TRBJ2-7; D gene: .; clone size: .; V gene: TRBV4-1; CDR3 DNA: TGCGCCAGCAGCCAAGATTCGGGGGCCTACGAGCAGTACTTC; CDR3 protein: CASSQDSGAYEQYF
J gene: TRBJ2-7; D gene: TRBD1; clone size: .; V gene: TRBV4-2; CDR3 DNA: TGTGCCAGCAGCCAGTACATTGACAGGGACGAGCAGTACTTC; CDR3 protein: CASSQYIDRDEQYF
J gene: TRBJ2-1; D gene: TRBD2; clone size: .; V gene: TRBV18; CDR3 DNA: TGTGCCAGCTCACCCGATATAGCGGGATTTAGTAATGAGCAGTTCTTC; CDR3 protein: CASSPDIAGFSNEQFF
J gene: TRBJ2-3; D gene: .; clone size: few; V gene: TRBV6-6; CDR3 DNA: TGTGCCAGCAGTCACCGACGTTCCCCGGGGACAGATACGCAGTATTTT; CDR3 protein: CASSHRRSPGTDTQYF
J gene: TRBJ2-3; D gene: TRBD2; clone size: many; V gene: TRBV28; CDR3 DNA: TGTGCCAGCAGTTTATGGTCTAGCGGATCAGATACGCAGTATTTT; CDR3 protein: CASSLWSSGSDTQYF
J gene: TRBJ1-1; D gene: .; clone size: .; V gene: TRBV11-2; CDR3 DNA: TGTGCCAGCAGCCCCCGGGTCAGTTACACTGAAGCTTTCTTT; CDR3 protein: CASSPRVSYTEAFF
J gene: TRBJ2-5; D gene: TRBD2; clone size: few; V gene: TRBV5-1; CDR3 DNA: TGCGCCAGCAGCTCCGGGACTAGCTCCGAAGAGACCCAGTACTTC; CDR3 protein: CASSSGTSSEETQYF
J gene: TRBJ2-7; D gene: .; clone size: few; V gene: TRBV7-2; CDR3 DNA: TGTGCCAGCAGCTTAGGCGGTTACTACCCTGACGAGCAGTACTTC; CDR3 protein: CASSLGGYYPDEQYF
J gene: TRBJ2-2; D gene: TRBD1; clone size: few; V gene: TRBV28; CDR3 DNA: TGTGCCAGCATTCCCACCGGGACAGGGCTCACCGGGGAGCTGTTTTTT; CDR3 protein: CASIPTGTGLTGELFF
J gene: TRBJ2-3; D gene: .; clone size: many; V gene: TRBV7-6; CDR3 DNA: TGTGCCAGCAGCCTCACAGATACGCAGTATTTT; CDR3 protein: CASSLTDTQYF
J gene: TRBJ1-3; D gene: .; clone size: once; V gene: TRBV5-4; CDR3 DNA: TGTGCCAGCAGCCGGGACACAAACACCATATATTTT; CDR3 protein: CASSRDTNTIYF
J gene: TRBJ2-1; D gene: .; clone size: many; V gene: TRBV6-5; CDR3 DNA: TGTGCCAGCAGTTACTCGTTTCTTGGGGGGGCGGACAATGAGCAGTTCTTC; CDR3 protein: CASSYSFLGGADNEQFF
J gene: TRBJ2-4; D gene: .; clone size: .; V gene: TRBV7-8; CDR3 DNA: TGTGCCAGCAGCTTCGCCGGGACCGGAAAAAACATTCAGTACTTC; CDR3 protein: CASSFAGTGKNIQYF
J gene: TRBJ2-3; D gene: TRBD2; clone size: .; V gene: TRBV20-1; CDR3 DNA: TGCAGTGCTAGAGCCCCTACACTAGCGGGGCCAACAGATACGCAGTATTTT; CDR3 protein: CSARAPTLAGPTDTQYF
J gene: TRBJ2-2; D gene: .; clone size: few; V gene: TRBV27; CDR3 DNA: TGTGCCAGCAGTCTCCTTGGATTTAGCGGCACCGGGGAGCTGTTTTTT; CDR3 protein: CASSLLGFSGTGELFF
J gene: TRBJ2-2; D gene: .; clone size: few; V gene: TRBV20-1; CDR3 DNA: TGCAGTGCTAGACCTCGACAATGGGGTTCTACCGGGGAGCTGTTTTTT; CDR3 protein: CSARPRQWGSTGELFF
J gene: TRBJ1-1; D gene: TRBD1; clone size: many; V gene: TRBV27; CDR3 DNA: TGTGCCAGCAGATTCCGGGACAGGGGTCTCAAAGCTTTCTTT; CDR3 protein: CASRFRDRGLKAFF
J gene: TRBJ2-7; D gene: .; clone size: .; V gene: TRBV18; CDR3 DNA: TGTGCCAGCTCTCCGTTTAATCCATTGGGCGGATTCTCCTACGAGCAGTACTTC; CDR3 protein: CASSPFNPLGGFSYEQYF
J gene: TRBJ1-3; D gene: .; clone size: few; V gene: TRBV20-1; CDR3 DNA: TGCAGTGCTCTGGACAATGGAAACACCATATATTTT; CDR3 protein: CSALDNGNTIYF
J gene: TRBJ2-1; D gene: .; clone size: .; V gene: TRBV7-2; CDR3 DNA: TGTGCCAGCAGCTCCATAGCGGATTCCTACAATGAGCAGTTCTTC; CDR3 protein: CASSSIADSYNEQFF
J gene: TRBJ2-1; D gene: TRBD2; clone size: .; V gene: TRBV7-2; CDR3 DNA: TGTGCCAGCAGCCTTGACTGGCGGGAGAAGGATGGGCAGTTCTTC; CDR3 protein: CASSLDWREKDGQFF
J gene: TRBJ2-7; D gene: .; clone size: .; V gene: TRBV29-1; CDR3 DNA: TGCAGCGTTGGGCATCAGCGGGAGCAGTACTTC; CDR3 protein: CSVGHQREQYF
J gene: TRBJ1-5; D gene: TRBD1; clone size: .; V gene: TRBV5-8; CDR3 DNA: TGTGCCAGCAGCTTGGCTGCAGGGGGCCCATCGTGGAAATCAAACAATCAGCCCCAGCATTTT; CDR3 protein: CASSLAAGGPSWKSNNQPQHF
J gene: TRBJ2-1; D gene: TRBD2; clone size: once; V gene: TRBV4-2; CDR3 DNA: TGTGCCAGCAGCCAAGACACCTCCCCACTAGCGTCCTACAATGAGCAGTTCTTC; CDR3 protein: CASSQDTSPLASYNEQFF
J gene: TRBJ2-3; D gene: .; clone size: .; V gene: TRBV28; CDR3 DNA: TGTGCCAGCATTGAGGCTAGCACAGATACGCAGTATTTT; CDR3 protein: CASIEASTDTQYF
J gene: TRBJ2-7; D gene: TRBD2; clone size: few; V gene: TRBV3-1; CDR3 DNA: TGTGCCAGCAGCCACACTAGCGGGACCTACACCTACGAGCAGTACTTC; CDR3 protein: CASSHTSGTYTYEQYF
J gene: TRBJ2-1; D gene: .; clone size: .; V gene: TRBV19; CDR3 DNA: TGTGCCAGTAGTACCGACCTCGCGTACTACAATGAGCAGTTCTTC; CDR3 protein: CASSTDLAYYNEQFF
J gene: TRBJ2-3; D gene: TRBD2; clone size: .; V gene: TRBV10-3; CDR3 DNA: TGTGCCATCAGTTTAGGACTAGCGGGAGTAGCAGATACGCAGTATTTT; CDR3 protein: CAISLGLAGVADTQYF
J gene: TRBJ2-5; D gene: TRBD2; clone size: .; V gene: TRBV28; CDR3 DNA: TGTGCCAGCAGTTTACCCCTGGGTAGCGGGAGAGAGACCCAGTACTTC; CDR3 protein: CASSLPLGSGRETQYF
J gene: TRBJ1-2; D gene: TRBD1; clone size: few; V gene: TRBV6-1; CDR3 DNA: TGTGCCAGCAGGACAGGGCCTAATGGCTACACCTTC; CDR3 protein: CASRTGPNGYTF
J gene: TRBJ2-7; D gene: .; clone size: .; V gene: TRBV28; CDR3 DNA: TGTGCCAGCAGTTTAGCAGCTTACGAGGAGTACTTC; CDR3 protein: CASSLAAYEEYF
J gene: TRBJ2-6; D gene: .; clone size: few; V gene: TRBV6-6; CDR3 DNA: TGTGCCAGCAGTTACCTGACAGTCTCTGGGGCCAACGTCCTGACTTTC; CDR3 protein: CASSYLTVSGANVLTF
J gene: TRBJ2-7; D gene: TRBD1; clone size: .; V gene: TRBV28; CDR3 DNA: TGTGCCAGCGCTGAGGGACAGGCCTCCTACGAGCAGTACTTC; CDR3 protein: CASAEGQASYEQYF
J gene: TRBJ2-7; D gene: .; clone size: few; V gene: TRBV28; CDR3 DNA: TGTGCCAGCACCAGACAGTGGGGGGCCTACGAGCAGTACTTC; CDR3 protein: CASTRQWGAYEQYF
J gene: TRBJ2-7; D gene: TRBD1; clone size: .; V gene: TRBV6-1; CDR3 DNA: TGTGCCGGGTCGCCAGGGGGATTCCTTTCCTACGAGCAGTACTTC; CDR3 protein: CAGSPGGFLSYEQYF
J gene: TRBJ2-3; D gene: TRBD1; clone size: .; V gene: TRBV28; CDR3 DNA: TGTGCCAGCAATCCACGGACAGGCACTTTCACAGATACGCAGTATTTT; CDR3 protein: CASNPRTGTFTDTQYF
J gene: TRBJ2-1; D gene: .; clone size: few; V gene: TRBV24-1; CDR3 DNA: TGTGCCACCAGTGGGGGGAAGGTGACTAGGAATGAGCAGTTCTTC; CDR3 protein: CATSGGKVTRNEQFF
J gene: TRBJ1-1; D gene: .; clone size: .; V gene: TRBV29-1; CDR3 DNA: TGCAGCGTTGATTCCGGAATGAACACTGAAGCTTTCTTT; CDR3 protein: CSVDSGMNTEAFF
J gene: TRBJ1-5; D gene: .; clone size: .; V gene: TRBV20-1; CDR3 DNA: TGCAGTGCTAGAGATCCTACAGGGAAACAGCCCCAGCATTTT; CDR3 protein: CSARDPTGKQPQHF
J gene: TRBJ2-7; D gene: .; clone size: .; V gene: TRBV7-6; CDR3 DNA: TGTGCCAGCAGCTTAGGACGAAGTCTCTCCTACGAGCAGTACTTC; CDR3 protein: CASSLGRSLSYEQYF
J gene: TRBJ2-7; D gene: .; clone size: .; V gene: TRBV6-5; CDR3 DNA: TGTGCCAGCAGTTGTTGGGCTAGCGCTTCGAAAGCCTACGAGCAGTACTTC; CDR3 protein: CASSCWASASKAYEQYF
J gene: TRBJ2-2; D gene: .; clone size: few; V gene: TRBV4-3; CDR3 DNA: TGCGCCAGCAGCCAAACGGGTCAAGCCGGGGAGCTGTTTTTT; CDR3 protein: CASSQTGQAGELFF
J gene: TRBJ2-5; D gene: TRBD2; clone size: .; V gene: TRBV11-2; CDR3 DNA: TGTGCCAGCAGCCCTAGCGGGAGAGGCTACCTCGCCCAGTACTTC; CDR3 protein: CASSPSGRGYLAQYF
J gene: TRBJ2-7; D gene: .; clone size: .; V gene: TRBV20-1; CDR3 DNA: TGCAGTGCTAGCCGGCGGGACTACGAGCAGTACTTC; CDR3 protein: CSASRRDYEQYF
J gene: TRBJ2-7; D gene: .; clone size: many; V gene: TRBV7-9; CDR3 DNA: TGTGCCAGCAGCTCGAGCTGGAGGACCTACGAGCAGTACTTC; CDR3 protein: CASSSSWRTYEQYF
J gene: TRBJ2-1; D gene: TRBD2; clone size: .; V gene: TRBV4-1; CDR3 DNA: TGCGCCAGCAGCCAAGATCTGGCTAGCGGTTACAATGAGCAGTTCTTC; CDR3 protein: CASSQDLASGYNEQFF
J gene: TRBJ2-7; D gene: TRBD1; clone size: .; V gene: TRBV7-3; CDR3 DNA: TGTGCCAGCAGCTTGTACAGGGGGGACGAGCAGTACTTC; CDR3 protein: CASSLYRGDEQYF
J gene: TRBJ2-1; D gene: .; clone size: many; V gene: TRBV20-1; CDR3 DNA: TGCAGTGCTAGTCCCCCCCTCCGAAGCTCCTACAATGAGCAGTTCTTC; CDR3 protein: CSASPPLRSSYNEQFF
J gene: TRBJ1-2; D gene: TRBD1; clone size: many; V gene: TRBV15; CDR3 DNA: TGTGCCACCAGCAGAGACCCCTTCGACAGGGGATATGGCTACACCTTC; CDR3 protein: CATSRDPFDRGYGYTF